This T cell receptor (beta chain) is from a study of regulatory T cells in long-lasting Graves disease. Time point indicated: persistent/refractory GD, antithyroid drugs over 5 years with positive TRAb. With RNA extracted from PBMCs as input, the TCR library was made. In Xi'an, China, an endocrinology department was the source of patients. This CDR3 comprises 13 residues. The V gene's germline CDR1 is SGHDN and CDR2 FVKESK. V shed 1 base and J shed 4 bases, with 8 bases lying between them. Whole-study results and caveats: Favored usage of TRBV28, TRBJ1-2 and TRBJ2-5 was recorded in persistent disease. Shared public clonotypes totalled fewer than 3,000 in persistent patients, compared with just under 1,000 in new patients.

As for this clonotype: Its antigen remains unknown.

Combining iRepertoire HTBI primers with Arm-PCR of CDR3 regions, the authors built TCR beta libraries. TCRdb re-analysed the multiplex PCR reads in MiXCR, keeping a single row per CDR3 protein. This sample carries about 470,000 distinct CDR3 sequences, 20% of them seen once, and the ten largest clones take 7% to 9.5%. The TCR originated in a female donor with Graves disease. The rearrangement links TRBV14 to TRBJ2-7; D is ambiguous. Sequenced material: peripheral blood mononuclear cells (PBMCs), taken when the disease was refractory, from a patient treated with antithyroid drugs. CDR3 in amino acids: CASSQVARYEQYF. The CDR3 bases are TGTGCCAGCAGCCAAGTTGCGAGATACGAGCAGTACTTC. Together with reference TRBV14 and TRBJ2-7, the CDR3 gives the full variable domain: EAGVTQFPSHSVIEKGQTVTLRCDPISGHDNLYWYRRVMGKEIKFLLHFVKESKQDESGMPNNRFLAERTGGTYSTLKVQPAELEDSGVYFCASSQVARYEQYFGPGTRLTVT.